The clone carrying this T cell receptor (beta chain) showed up many times. Its antigen remains unknown. The record originates from a study of T cell repertoires in cytomegalovirus infection. Study overall: Both a matching HLA type and CMV infection were indicated by public TCR beta signatures.

Germline values: CDR1 SGHTA, CDR2 FQGNSA. Trimming shortened V by 3 bases and J by 0 bases, and 14 bases separated the two germline ends. The CDR3 sequence is 16 residues long. Study outcomes and limitations: Ex vivo, HLA-C-restricted CMV-specific TCR beta clonotypes prevailed over the rest of the response. Cumulative public TCR beta family frequency identified CMV carriers with the relevant HLA.

TCRdb redid the calling of the reads with MiXCR, one entry per CDR3 protein. The sample lists a few hundred thousand distinct CDR3 sequences; 26% were seen once. Material: PBMCs. The J gene is TRBJ1-1, the V gene TRBV7-2, with D perhaps TRBD1 (6 bases). This clonotype was obtained from a human donor in good health (CMV status not recorded). Some clones in this sample may be carry-over from other donors' samples. CDR3 loop: CASSLVAGAVNTEAFF. In DNA form, the CDR3 reads TGTGCCAGCAGCTTGGTGGCGGGGGCGGTGAACACTGAAGCTTTCTTT.